This is a list of T cell receptor beta chains from one sample in a study of cytomegalovirus exposure and HLA in healthy donors. Profiling relied on immunoSEQ multiplex PCR, and the TCRdb table lists in-frame clones only, not all of them. Counted here are roughly 190,000 clones, over 70% occurring once; the ten biggest clones make up about 3.1%. The sample consisted of PBMCs. These receptors were obtained from a woman aged 25 to 39 in good health and CMV-seropositive. Both conserved end residues are part of each CDR3. Fields, in order: J gene, V gene, D gene, clone size, CDR3 protein, CDR3 DNA. A D gene is named only where the DNA matches it firmly. Clone sizes are given selectively: once, few, many, or a class where the clone is expanded.

J gene: TRBJ1-5; V gene: TRBV6-1; D gene: NA; clone size: NA; CDR3 protein: CASSEQSGKSNQPQHF; CDR3 DNA: TGTGCCAGCAGTGAACAAAGCGGGAAGTCAAATCAGCCCCAGCATTTT
J gene: TRBJ2-7; V gene: TRBV7-9; D gene: TRBD2; clone size: NA; CDR3 protein: CASSSSGNAGEQYF; CDR3 DNA: TGTGCCAGCAGCTCGAGCGGGAATGCGGGAGAGCAGTACTTC
J gene: TRBJ2-7; V gene: TRBV5-4; D gene: TRBD1; clone size: NA; CDR3 protein: CASRLMGQGGNEQYF; CDR3 DNA: TGTGCCAGCAGATTGATGGGACAGGGGGGCAACGAGCAGTACTTC
J gene: TRBJ2-5; V gene: TRBV19; D gene: TRBD1; clone size: NA; CDR3 protein: CASSTGTEETQYF; CDR3 DNA: TGTGCCAGTAGTACCGGGACAGAAGAGACCCAGTACTTC
J gene: TRBJ2-3; V gene: TRBV5-6; D gene: NA; clone size: few; CDR3 protein: CASSLSLEASGFPRGGQYF; CDR3 DNA: TGTGCCAGCAGCTTGAGTCTAGAGGCTAGCGGATTCCCCAGGGGTGGGCAGTATTTT
J gene: TRBJ2-1; V gene: TRBV2; D gene: TRBD2; clone size: NA; CDR3 protein: CASSPGLAGDPYNEQFF; CDR3 DNA: TGTGCCAGCAGTCCCGGACTAGCGGGAGACCCCTACAATGAGCAGTTCTTC
J gene: TRBJ1-5; V gene: TRBV27; D gene: TRBD1; clone size: few; CDR3 protein: CASSNRGGNQPQHF; CDR3 DNA: TGTGCCAGCTCTAACAGGGGCGGCAATCAGCCCCAGCATTTT
J gene: TRBJ2-3; V gene: TRBV29-1; D gene: TRBD1; clone size: NA; CDR3 protein: CSAVRDRLTEDTQYF; CDR3 DNA: TGCAGCGCCGTGAGGGACAGGCTGACGGAAGATACGCAGTATTTT
J gene: TRBJ2-7; V gene: TRBV5-1; D gene: TRBD2; clone size: NA; CDR3 protein: CASRGPGGYEQYF; CDR3 DNA: TGCGCCAGCAGGGGGCCGGGAGGATACGAGCAGTACTTC
J gene: TRBJ2-1; V gene: TRBV29-1; D gene: TRBD2; clone size: NA; CDR3 protein: CSASGISYNEQFF; CDR3 DNA: TGCAGCGCTAGCGGGATTTCCTACAATGAGCAGTTCTTC
J gene: TRBJ2-5; V gene: TRBV28; D gene: NA; clone size: NA; CDR3 protein: CASRKSRGKETQYF; CDR3 DNA: TGTGCCAGCAGGAAATCCCGGGGGAAGGAGACCCAGTACTTC
J gene: TRBJ1-6; V gene: TRBV25-1; D gene: NA; clone size: NA; CDR3 protein: CASSEYMGGSGNSPLHF; CDR3 DNA: TGTGCCAGCAGTGAATATATGGGGGGGTCGGGAAATTCACCCCTCCACTTT
J gene: TRBJ2-7; V gene: TRBV7-6; D gene: TRBD2; clone size: NA; CDR3 protein: CASSSGLAGEEQYF; CDR3 DNA: TGTGCCAGCAGTAGTGGACTAGCGGGAGAGGAGCAGTACTTC
J gene: TRBJ2-7; V gene: TRBV5-1; D gene: TRBD1; clone size: NA; CDR3 protein: CASSSIAGTGAYEQYF; CDR3 DNA: TGCGCCAGCAGCTCTATTGCCGGGACAGGGGCCTACGAGCAGTACTTC
J gene: TRBJ2-3; V gene: TRBV5-1; D gene: NA; clone size: NA; CDR3 protein: CASSRGGYQDTQYF; CDR3 DNA: TGCGCCAGCAGCAGGGGTGGGTATCAAGATACGCAGTATTTT
J gene: TRBJ1-6; V gene: TRBV9; D gene: NA; clone size: NA; CDR3 protein: CASSVDPGVNSPLHF; CDR3 DNA: TGTGCCAGCAGCGTAGATCCGGGGGTGAATTCACCCCTCCACTTT
J gene: TRBJ2-3; V gene: TRBV15; D gene: TRBD2; clone size: NA; CDR3 protein: CATSRDPSGRSTDTQYF; CDR3 DNA: TGTGCCACCAGCAGAGACCCTAGCGGGAGAAGCACAGATACGCAGTATTTT